A single sample gave rise to the 32 T cell receptor beta chains below, sequenced in a study of cytomegalovirus exposure and HLA in healthy donors (TCRdb year 2017). The library was made by the immunoSEQ multiplex PCR assay. A mixture of 60 forward primers for TCR Vbeta segments and 13 reverse primers for TCR Jbeta segments was used in the multiplex PCR. Held by TCRdb, this immuneACCESS table contains in-frame sequences only and omits some clones. Under half of the omission traces to an unresolved V gene where checked; the cause of the rest is unknown. The sample has about 120,000 clones on record, approximately 80% of them singletons. The ten most abundant clones make up around 2% of the sample. The sample comprised PBMCs. The receptors derive from a man aged 35 to 55 in good health and CMV-seronegative.

This rearrangement joins TRBV6-5 to TRBJ1-2; D unclear. The CDR3 covers 15 residues. V was cut by 0 bases and J by 8 bases, with 16 bases left in between. CDR1 is MNHEY, CDR2 SVGAGI, per germline. The CDR3 DNA reads as TGTGCCAGCAGTTACTCCGGGTCTTGGGTTGGCGGCTACACCTTC. Translated, it gives CASSYSGSWVGGYTF.

The V and J genes are TRBV5-1 and TRBJ1-2; D gene unclear. The germline V and J ends were trimmed by 6 bases and 0 bases, with 15 bases remaining between them. The CDR3 contains 15 residues. Germline V gene lookup returns CDR1 SGHRS and CDR2 YFSETQ. CDR3 residues: CASIRLPDPNYGYTF. Here the CDR3 DNA reads TGCGCCAGCATCAGACTCCCTGATCCTAACTATGGCTACACCTTC.

The chain is built from TRBV7-5 and TRBJ2-3; TRBD1, the table's D call, lacks a check against the DNA. TRBV7-5 is shown as a pseudogene. The CDR3 consists of 16 residues. The CDR3: CARSPGGYRAADTQYF. CDR3 DNA: TGTGCCAGAAGCCCAGGTGGGTACAGGGCGGCAGATACGCAGTATTTT.

The V call is TRBV5-1, the J call TRBJ2-7; the match to TRBD1 covers 10 bases. Trimming at V came to 4 bases and at J to 2 bases, leaving 3 bases not matched to a gene. Germline V gene lookup returns CDR1 SGHRS and CDR2 YFSETQ. There are 14 residues in the CDR3. The CDR3 bases are TGCGCCAGCAGCCACGGACAGGGGGCCTACGAGCAGTACTTC. It translates to CASSHGQGAYEQYF.

Only a few counts were recorded for this clone. The genes are TRBV5-1 and TRBJ2-2, with 7 bases matching TRBD1. This CDR3 is 15 amino acids long. V lost 4 bases, J lost 3 bases, and 6 bases stayed unmatched. Germline-derived CDR1 and CDR2 are SGHRS and YFSETQ. Here the CDR3 DNA reads TGCGCCAGCAGCGTGACAGGGTTCGACACCGGGGAGCTGTTTTTT. This gives the protein CASSVTGFDTGELFF.

This chain links TRBV7-9 with TRBJ2-7; tentative D call: TRBD1 (5 bases). V gave up 0 bases and J gave up 4 bases, with 10 bases separating them. Germline-derived CDR1 and CDR2 are SEHNR and FQNEAQ (reference sequence). CDR3 size: 14 residues. CDR3 sequence reads: CASSLAGRGYEQYF. CDR3 sequence (DNA): TGTGCCAGCAGCTTAGCGGGGCGAGGATACGAGCAGTACTTC.

The chain couples TRBV28 to TRBJ2-5; TRBD1 matches 7 bases. CDR1 is MDHEN, CDR2 SYDVKM, per germline. The CDR3 consists of 15 residues. V dropped 6 bases and J dropped 4; count of bases not matched to a gene: 11. CDR3 DNA sequence: TGTGCCAGCAGCATTAGACAGGGTAATATAGAGACCCAGTACTTC. This gives the protein CASSIRQGNIETQYF.

The rearrangement uses TRBV28 and TRBJ1-1; weak D call: TRBD1 (5 bases). This CDR3 has 14 amino acids. From germline, CDR1 is MDHEN and CDR2 SYDVKM. The ends were cut back, 6 bases at V and 2 bases at J, with 13 bases in the middle. In nucleotides, the CDR3 is TGTGCCAGCAGATCCGCGGGACCTAACACTGAAGCTTTCTTT. This codes for CASRSAGPNTEAFF. The complete variable domain, with remaining parts taken from reference TRBV28 and TRBJ1-1, reads DVKVTQSSRYLVKRTGEKVFLECVQDMDHENMFWYRQDPGLGLRLIYFSYDVKMKEKGDIPEGYSVSREKKERFSLILESASTNQTSMYLCASRSAGPNTEAFFGQGTRLTVV.

In its sample, this clone was seen a few times. The CDR3 reads CASSFGDYNEQFF. In DNA, the CDR3 is TGTGCCAGCAGCTTCGGGGATTACAATGAGCAGTTCTTC. This chain links TRBV7-9 with TRBJ2-1; D might be TRBD2 (5 bases). The CDR3 is 13 amino acids. Germline V gene data show CDR1 as SEHNR and CDR2 as FQNEAQ (reference sequence). V lost 3 bases and J 4 bases, leaving 7 bases between the germline ends. Supplemented by reference TRBV7-9 and TRBJ2-1, the full variable domain reads DTGVSQNPRHKITKRGQNVTFRCDPISEHNRLYWYRQTLGQGPEFLTYFQNEAQLEKSRLLSDRFSAERPKGSFSTLEIQRTEQGDSAMYLCASSFGDYNEQFFGPGTRLTVL.

This clone was picked up a small number of times. V is TRBV5-1 and J is TRBJ1-1; maybe TRBD1 (5 bases). The V and J ends lost 4 bases and 7 bases respectively, with 11 bases between them. The CDR3 has 12 amino acids. Germline-derived CDR1 and CDR2 are SGHRS and YFSETQ. As DNA, the CDR3 is TGCGCCAGCAGCACCCGGGGGGATGAAGCTTTCTTT. This gives the protein CASSTRGDEAFF.

As for this clone: The germline gene is not matched at one end of the junction; a read error may be the cause. The gene calls are TRBV5-4 and TRBJ2-6; a weak D match, TRBD1 (5 bases). Per germline, CDR1 SGHNT and CDR2 YYREEE (reference sequence). The CDR3 spans 14 residues. The CDR3 here is CASSSASGANGLTF. The CDR3 coding sequence is TGTGCCAGCAGCTCCGCATCTGGGGCCAACGGCCTGACTTTC.

The gene calls are TRBV18 and TRBJ1-5; D perhaps matches TRBD1 (6 bases). Looked up from germline, CDR1 is KGHSH and CDR2 is LQKENI. CDR3 length: 14 residues. The V gene lost 8 bases and the J gene lost 7 bases, with 18 bases spanning the gap. The CDR3 spells CASGLGQRGQPQHF. The CDR3 nucleotides read TGTGCCAGCGGACTAGGACAGCGCGGGCAGCCCCAGCATTTT.

J is TRBJ2-7 and V is TRBV27, with D possibly TRBD1 on 6 matching bases. CDR1 MNHEY and CDR2 SMNVEV come from the germline V gene (reference sequence). The CDR3 extends over 15 amino acids. V was shortened by 5 bases and J by 6 bases, with 20 bases between the two germline ends. The CDR3 loop is CASSTYRDTSPEQYF. DNA of the CDR3: TGTGCCAGCAGTACATACCGGGACACCTCCCCCGAGCAGTACTTC.

This chain joins TRBV28 and TRBJ2-7; weak D call: TRBD2 (6 bases). The V end was cut by 1 base, the J end by 3 bases, with 13 bases between. The CDR3 runs 15 residues. Germline assignment: CDR1 MDHEN and CDR2 SYDVKM. The CDR3 sequence is CASSLYPGGDYEQYF. The CDR3 region has the DNA TGTGCCAGCAGTTTATATCCGGGCGGGGACTACGAGCAGTACTTC.

This rearrangement joins TRBV18 to TRBJ2-7; D remains unclear. Germline V lookup: CDR1 KGHSH, CDR2 LQKENI. The length of the CDR3 is 14 residues. Trimming stripped 1 base from V and 4 bases from J, with 11 bases between. Here the CDR3 reads CASSPLQSEYEQYF. CDR3 in DNA: TGTGCCAGCTCACCACTACAGTCTGAGTACGAGCAGTACTTC.

As DNA, the CDR3 is TGTGCCAGCAGCTTCTCTAGCGGGGGGTGGGAGACCCAGTACTTC. Residues: CASSFSSGGWETQYF. This rearrangement joins TRBV5-4 to TRBJ2-5; 11 bases fit TRBD2. The CDR3 is made up of 15 amino acids. Losses at the gene ends were 2 bases for V and 5 bases for J; bases not matched to a gene: 5. CDR1 is SGHNT, CDR2 YYREEE, per germline (reference sequence).

The gene calls are TRBV10-1 and TRBJ1-5, with D maybe TRBD1 (6 bases). The V end lost 6 bases, the J end lost 4 bases, and 13 bases lay between the germline ends. Per the germline V gene, CDR1 is WNHNN and CDR2 is SYGVQD (reference sequence). The CDR3 contains 14 residues. CDR3 in DNA: TGCGCCAGCAGGGGCGACAGGATTAATCAGCCCCAGCATTTT. Its translation: CASRGDRINQPQHF.

V and J are TRBV7-9 and TRBJ2-1, with 8 bases that match TRBD2. Germline trimming cut 0 bases from V and 3 bases from J; bases unmatched to any gene: 4. The CDR3 runs 16 residues. Germline CDR1 is SEHNR and CDR2 is FQNEAQ (reference sequence). The CDR3 loop is CASSLAPSGGYNEQFF. The CDR3 region has the DNA TGTGCCAGCAGCTTAGCCCCCAGCGGGGGCTACAATGAGCAGTTCTTC.

This chain connects TRBV6-1 to TRBJ1-2, with D perhaps TRBD1 (5 bases). This CDR3 comprises 16 residues. V lost 6 bases and J 4 bases, leaving 21 bases between the germline ends. The germline V gene encodes CDR1 MNHNS and CDR2 SASEGT. This CDR3 is CASSESRRGNLYGYTF. Here the CDR3 DNA reads TGTGCCAGCAGCGAATCTCGAAGGGGTAACCTCTATGGCTACACCTTC.

The V gene is TRBV27, the J gene TRBJ2-7; D gene ambiguous. Between the trimmed V and J ends, which lost 5 bases and 0 bases, there was a span of 5 bases. The germline gives CDR1 MNHEY, CDR2 SMNVEV (reference sequence). This CDR3 has 12 amino acids. CDR3 loop: CASSPRSYEQYF. DNA for the CDR3: TGTGCCAGCAGTCCTCGCTCCTACGAGCAGTACTTC.

Of note for this clone: The sample carries other DNA sequences with the same CDR3. The rearrangement joins TRBV4-2 to TRBJ2-5; D not certain. The closer fit of TRBJ2-7 to the DNA end suggests the J call may be wrong. This CDR3 contains 14 residues. Germline values: CDR1 LGHNA, CDR2 YNFKEQ. The CDR3 sequence: CASSFEATTYEQYF. The DNA for the CDR3 is TGTGCCAGCAGCTTCGAGGCTACAACCTACGAGCAGTACTTC.

This sequence joins TRBV20-1 and TRBJ2-5; D not certain. Trimming took 6 bases from V and 7 from J, leaving 12 bases between them. Germline V gives CDR1 DFQATT, CDR2 SNEGSKA (reference sequence). The CDR3 has 11 residues. CDR3 in amino acids: CSARPPGTQYF. The CDR3 DNA is TGCAGTGCCAGACCTCCAGGGACCCAGTACTTC.

The rearrangement joins TRBV4-3 to TRBJ2-1; 7 positions match TRBD2. Germline V CDR1 and CDR2: LGHNA, YSLEER. V shed 3 bases and J 6 bases; nucleotides not matched to a gene: 5. CDR3 length equals 14 residues. The CDR3 sequence is CASSQGGGSNEQFF. CDR3 DNA sequence: TGCGCCAGCAGCCAGGGGGGGGGTAGCAATGAGCAGTTCTTC.

The V and J genes are TRBV29-1 and TRBJ1-2; D unclear. The germline V gene encodes CDR1 SQVTM and CDR2 ANQGSEA. This CDR3 is 11 amino acids long. Trimming shortened V by 3 bases and J by 8 bases, and 10 bases separated the two germline ends. As DNA, the CDR3 is TGCAGCGTTGACCCCACTAGGGGCTACACCTTC. Translation gives CSVDPTRGYTF.

The chain links TRBV19 to TRBJ2-7, with D perhaps TRBD1 (5 bases). V lost 5 bases to trimming and J lost 1 base, with 9 bases between them. The CDR3 is 13 residues long. CDR1 LNHDA and CDR2 SQIVND come from the germline V gene (reference sequence). The CDR3 sequence is CASSAGNSYEQYF. In DNA form, the CDR3 reads TGTGCCAGTAGTGCAGGGAATTCCTACGAGCAGTACTTC.

The CDR3 nucleotides read TGCGCCAGCAGCCAAGTCGGGATAGGAGGGGACTCCTACGAGCAGTACTTC. This gives the protein CASSQVGIGGDSYEQYF. The chain is built from TRBV4-3 and TRBJ2-7; possibly TRBD2 for D (6 bases). Germline loops: CDR1 LGHNA, CDR2 YSLEER. V shed 1 base and J shed 0 bases, with 16 bases lying between them. This CDR3 has 17 residues.

The CDR3, as DNA: TGTGCCAGCAGCACGGAGGGACAGGTCAGACTTCAGTACTTC. Its protein is CASSTEGQVRLQYF. The chain is built from TRBV5-4 and TRBJ2-4; 8 bases align to TRBD1. Trimming cost V 4 bases and J 11 bases; bases outside gene matches: 11. The germline V gene encodes CDR1 SGHNT and CDR2 YYREEE (reference sequence). This CDR3 has 14 residues.

V gene TRBV7-6 combines with J gene TRBJ2-3; the D gene is possibly TRBD2 (6 bases). This CDR3 contains 15 residues. Per germline, CDR1 SGHVS and CDR2 FNYEAQ. V was pared by 0 bases and J by 3 bases, with 10 bases between. The CDR3 protein is CASSLAPGRTDTQYF. In nucleotides, the CDR3 is TGTGCCAGCAGCTTAGCCCCCGGGAGAACAGATACGCAGTATTTT.

The rearrangement joins TRBV6-1 to TRBJ2-1, with TRBD2 matching over 8 bases. The ends lost 4 bases at V and 2 bases at J; junction bases unmatched: 10. Per the germline V gene, CDR1 is MNHNS and CDR2 is SASEGT. The CDR3 is 17 amino acids. CDR3 amino acids: CASSVFSRGGAYNEQFF. The CDR3 DNA follows: TGTGCCAGCAGTGTCTTCAGTCGGGGGGGAGCCTACAATGAGCAGTTCTTC.

This chain connects TRBV29-1 to TRBJ1-2, with TRBD1 matching 7 bases. The trim removed 2 bases at V and 2 bases at J, leaving 11 bases unmatched. CDR3 length: 16 residues. The germline gives CDR1 SQVTM, CDR2 ANQGSEA. The CDR3, as DNA: TGCAGCGTTGAAATGTTAGGGGGCTTGTCAAACTATGGCTACACCTTC. Protein: CSVEMLGGLSNYGYTF.

CDR3 in amino acids: CASSVYSSGGHQETQYF. The DNA for the CDR3 is TGTGCCAGCAGCGTTTACTCAAGCGGGGGTCACCAAGAGACCCAGTACTTC. The chain employs TRBV9 and TRBJ2-5; 8 bases match TRBD2. CDR3 length: 17 residues. Germline values: CDR1 SGDLS, CDR2 YYNGEE. The J segment lost 0 bases and the V segment lost 2 bases, leaving 9 bases of the junction unmatched.

The rearrangement links TRBV9 to TRBJ2-3; D possibly corresponds to TRBD2 (6 bases). The CDR3 has 16 residues. Looked up from germline, CDR1 is SGDLS and CDR2 is YYNGEE. Trimming took off 4 bases at V and 2 bases at J, with 17 bases between the two ends. The CDR3 here is CASSTTTGTPTDTQYF. The CDR3 DNA reads as TGTGCCAGCAGCACAACGACCGGGACTCCCACAGATACGCAGTATTTT.